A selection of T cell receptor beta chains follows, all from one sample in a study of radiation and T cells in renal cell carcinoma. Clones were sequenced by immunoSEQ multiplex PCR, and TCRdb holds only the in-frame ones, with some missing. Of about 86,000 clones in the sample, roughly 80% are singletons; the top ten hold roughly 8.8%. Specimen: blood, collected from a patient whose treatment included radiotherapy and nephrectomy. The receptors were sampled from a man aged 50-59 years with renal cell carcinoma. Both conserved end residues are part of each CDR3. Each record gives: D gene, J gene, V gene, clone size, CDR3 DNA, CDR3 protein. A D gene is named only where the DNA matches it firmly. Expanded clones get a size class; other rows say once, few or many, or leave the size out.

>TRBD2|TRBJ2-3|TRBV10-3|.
TGTGCCATCAGTGAGCCGAGAGGGAGGGACACAGATACGCAGTATTTT
CAISEPRGRDTDTQYF
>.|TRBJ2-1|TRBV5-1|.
TGCGCCAGCAGTCTCACGTGGGAGAGGATGAATGAGCAGTTCTTC
CASSLTWERMNEQFF
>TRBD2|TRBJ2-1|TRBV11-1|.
TGTGCCAGCAGCTTAGCAGCGGGAGCCTACAATGAGCAGTTCTTC
CASSLAAGAYNEQFF
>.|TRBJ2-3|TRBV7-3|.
TGTGCCAGCAGCCCTCAAGGGAGCACAGATACGCAGTATTTT
CASSPQGSTDTQYF
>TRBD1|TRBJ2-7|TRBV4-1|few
TGCGCCAGCAGCCAAACTTCGACAGGGGGTTATCGCGAGCAGTACTTC
CASSQTSTGGYREQYF
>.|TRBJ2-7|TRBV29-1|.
TGCAGCGTTGAGGTACCTAGCCGCGAGGGACCCTACGAGCAGTACTTC
CSVEVPSREGPYEQYF
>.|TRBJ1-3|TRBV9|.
TGTGCCAGCAGCGTAGCGGTAGGGTGGCCTGGAAACACCATATATTTT
CASSVAVGWPGNTIYF
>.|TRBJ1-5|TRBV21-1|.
TGTGCCAGCTGTCGGATGGGGTTAGGGCAGCCCCAGCATTTT
CASCRMGLGQPQHF
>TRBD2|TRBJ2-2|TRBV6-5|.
TGTGCCACCGGACTAGGGAACACCGGGGAGCTGTTTTTT
CATGLGNTGELFF
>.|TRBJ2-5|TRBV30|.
TGTGCCTGGACGGCAAGGGAGACCCAGTACTTC
CAWTARETQYF
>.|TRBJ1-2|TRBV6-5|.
TGTGCCAGCAGCCCCGGACAGACCTCTAACTATGGCTACACCTTC
CASSPGQTSNYGYTF
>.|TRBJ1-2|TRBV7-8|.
TGTGCCAGCTCTCTTACGGGGTCCAACTATGGCTACACCTTC
CASSLTGSNYGYTF
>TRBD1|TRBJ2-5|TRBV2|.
TGTGCCAGCACCGACAGGGGGCTACAAGAGACCCAGTACTTC
CASTDRGLQETQYF
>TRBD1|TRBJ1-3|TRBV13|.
TGTGCCAGCAGCTTGGATGGAACAGGGGCAGGAAACACCATATATTTT
CASSLDGTGAGNTIYF
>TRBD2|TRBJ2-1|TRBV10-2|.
TGCGCCAGCAGTAGGACTAGCGGGGGGGCATCCTACTACAATGAGCAGTTCTTC
CASSRTSGGASYYNEQFF
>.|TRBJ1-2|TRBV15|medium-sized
TGTGCCACCAGCAGAGATCTGGAGCGGAGTCACTATGGCTACACCTTC
CATSRDLERSHYGYTF
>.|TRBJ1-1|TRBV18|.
TGTGCCAGCTCACCAGCAGGGAACACTGAAGCTTTCTTT
CASSPAGNTEAFF
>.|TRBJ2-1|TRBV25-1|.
TGTGCCAGCAGTGACGCGGACATAGCTTACAATGAGCAGTTCTTC
CASSDADIAYNEQFF
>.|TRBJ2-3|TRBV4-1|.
TGCGCCAGCAGCCAAGGACACCCTCCGCAGTATTTT
CASSQGHPPQYF
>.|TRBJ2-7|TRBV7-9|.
TGTGCCAGCAGCTTCAGGGACCAATACGAGCAGTACTTC
CASSFRDQYEQYF
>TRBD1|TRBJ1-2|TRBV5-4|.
TGTGCCAGCAGCTTGCGGGACAGGGCCAACTATGGCTACACCTTC
CASSLRDRANYGYTF
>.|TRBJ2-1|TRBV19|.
TGTGCCAGTAGTATAATGGTAGGGACGGCTAGATACAATGAGCAGTTCTTC
CASSIMVGTARYNEQFF
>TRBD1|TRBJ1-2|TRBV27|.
TGTGCCAGCAGTACCATTCGGGACAGGCCTAACTATGGCTACACCTTC
CASSTIRDRPNYGYTF
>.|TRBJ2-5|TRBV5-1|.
TGCGCCAGCAGCCGACAGGTTACTCAAGAGACCCAGTACTTC
CASSRQVTQETQYF
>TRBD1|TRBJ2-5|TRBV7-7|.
TGTGCTAGCAGCGAACAGGGGATAGGAGAGACCCAGTACTTC
CASSEQGIGETQYF
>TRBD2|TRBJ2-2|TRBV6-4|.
TGTGCCACCTCTTATCGCGCGGGACTAGCCAGCACCGGGGAGCTGTTTTTT
CATSYRAGLASTGELFF
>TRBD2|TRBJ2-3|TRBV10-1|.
TGCGCCAGCAGTGATCCTAGCGGGGGTTCTAGCACAGATACGCAGTATTTT
CASSDPSGGSSTDTQYF
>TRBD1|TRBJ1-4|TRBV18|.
TGTGCCAGCACGACAGGGTTGTTTGAAAAACTGTTTTTT
CASTTGLFEKLFF
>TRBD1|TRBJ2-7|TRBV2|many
TGTGCCATAACCGGGACAGACTCCTACGAGCAGTACTTC
CAITGTDSYEQYF
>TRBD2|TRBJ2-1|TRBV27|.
TGTGCCAGCATTAGGACTAGCGGGGTAAATGAGCAGTTCTTC
CASIRTSGVNEQFF
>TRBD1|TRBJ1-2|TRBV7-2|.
TGTGCCAGCAGCGGCGACAGGGTGACTTACTATGGCTACACCTTC
CASSGDRVTYYGYTF
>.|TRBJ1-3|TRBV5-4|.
TGTGCCAGCAGAGCGGGACTGGACGTCAACACCATATATTTT
CASRAGLDVNTIYF
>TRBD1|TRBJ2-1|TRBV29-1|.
TGCAGCGTGGAAGGGGACAGGGTCAATGAGCAGTTCTTC
CSVEGDRVNEQFF
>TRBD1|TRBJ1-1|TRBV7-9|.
TGTGCCAGCAGCATCTGGCGGGACAGGAACACTGAAGCTTTCTTT
CASSIWRDRNTEAFF
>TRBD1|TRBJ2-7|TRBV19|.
TGTGCCAGTACTCAAGACAGGGGTCCCTACGAGCAGTACTTC
CASTQDRGPYEQYF
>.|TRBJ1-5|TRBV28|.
TGTGCCAGCAGCAGGACCGGGGGCAATCAGCCCCAGCATTTT
CASSRTGGNQPQHF
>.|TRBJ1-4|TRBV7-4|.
TGTGCCAGCAGCTTAATTCCAGGGATGAATGAAAAACTGTTTTTT
CASSLIPGMNEKLFF
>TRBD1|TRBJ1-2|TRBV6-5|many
TGTGCCAGCAGTACACAGGGGGGTCATGATGGCTACACCTTC
CASSTQGGHDGYTF
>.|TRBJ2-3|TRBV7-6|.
TGTGCCAGCAGCTTAGCCGGGTCCGGAGCGGTCACAGATACGCAGTATTTT
CASSLAGSGAVTDTQYF
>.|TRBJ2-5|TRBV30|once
TGTGCCTGGAGTGGCTCAGGGGTACCGCAGTACTTC
CAWSGSGVPQYF
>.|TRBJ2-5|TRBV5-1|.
TGCGCCAGCAGCTTGGGAGCTAGACAAGAGACCCAGTACTTC
CASSLGARQETQYF
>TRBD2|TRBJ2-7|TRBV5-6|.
TGTGCCAGCAGCGGGGGCACAGCGGGAGTGGAGTACTTC
CASSGGTAGVEYF
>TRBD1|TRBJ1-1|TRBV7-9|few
TGTGCCAGCAGCAACGGGGACAGGAGTAACACTGAAGCTTTCTTT
CASSNGDRSNTEAFF
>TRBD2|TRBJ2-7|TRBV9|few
TGTGCCAGCAGCCCCGGGGGGGCTAGCGCCTCCTACGAGCAGTACTTC
CASSPGGASASYEQYF
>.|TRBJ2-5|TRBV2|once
TGTGCCAGCAGTGAGGGGCCCCGGGGAGAGACCCAGTACTTC
CASSEGPRGETQYF
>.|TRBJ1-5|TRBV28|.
TGTGCCAGCAGTTCTCCTAATCAGCCCCAGCATTTT
CASSSPNQPQHF
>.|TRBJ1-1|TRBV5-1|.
TGCGCCAGCAGCATAGCTACTTGGGGAGAGAACACTGAAGCTTTCTTT
CASSIATWGENTEAFF
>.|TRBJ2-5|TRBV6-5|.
TGTGCCAGCAGTTACTCGGGTCTCGCCCACCAAGAGACCCAGTACTTC
CASSYSGLAHQETQYF
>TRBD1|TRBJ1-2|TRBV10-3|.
TGTGCCATCAGGGGACAGGAGACCTATGGCTACACCTTC
CAIRGQETYGYTF
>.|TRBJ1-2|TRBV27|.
TGTGCCAGCAGTTTATCACCACAGGGATCCTATGGCTACACCTTC
CASSLSPQGSYGYTF
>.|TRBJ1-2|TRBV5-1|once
TGCGCCAGCAGCTTGGGGGACTATGGCTACACCTTC
CASSLGDYGYTF
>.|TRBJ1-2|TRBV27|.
TGTGCCAGCAGTCAGGGTCTAACCTCCCCCAACGGCAACTATGGCTACACCTTC
CASSQGLTSPNGNYGYTF
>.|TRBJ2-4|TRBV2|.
TGTGCCAGCAGTGAATGGAAGGTACTAGACATTCAGTACTTC
CASSEWKVLDIQYF
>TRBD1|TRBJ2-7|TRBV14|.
TGTGCCAGCAGCCAAGCATCCAGGGGGCGCGAGCAGTACTTC
CASSQASRGREQYF
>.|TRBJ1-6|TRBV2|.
TGTGCCAGCAGTGTCGGTGGGGGGGCCTATAATTCACCCCTCCACTTT
CASSVGGGAYNSPLHF
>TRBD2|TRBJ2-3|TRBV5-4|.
TGTGCCAGCAGCAATAGCGGGAGGACTCCAGATACGCAGTATTTT
CASSNSGRTPDTQYF
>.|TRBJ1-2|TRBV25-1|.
TGTGCCAGCAGTCAGGGGAACTATGGCTACACCTTC
CASSQGNYGYTF